This T cell receptor beta chain was identified in a study of T cell repertoires in cytomegalovirus infection. A single record per CDR3 protein comes from TCRdb applying MiXCR to the reads. The sample holds 200,000 to 300,000 distinct CDR3 sequences, 12% seen once. The sample taken for sequencing was PBMCs. The receptor's source is a human donor in good health (CMV status not recorded). Some clones in this sample may be carry-over from other donors' samples.

The CDR3 coding sequence is TGTGCCAGCAGTGAAACAGGGGATGGGAACACTGAAGCTTTCTTT. Translated: CASSETGDGNTEAFF. The chain recombines TRBV28 with TRBJ1-1; 7 positions agree with TRBD1. Germline V CDR1 and CDR2: MDHEN, SYDVKM. Trimming removed 5 bases from V and 1 base from J; junction bases left unmatched: 7. This CDR3 region has 15 residues.